The clone carrying this T cell receptor (beta chain) turned up a few times. V lost 3 bases, J lost 1 base, and 9 bases lay in between. Germline V lookup: CDR1 SGHRS, CDR2 YFSETQ. This CDR3 has 14 residues. MiXCR, applied by TCRdb to the 5' RACE reads, yields one record per CDR3 protein. The sample records roughly 54,000 distinct CDR3 sequences, roughly a sixth being singletons. The sequence was collected from a female donor with breast cancer. The rearrangement uses TRBV5-1 and TRBJ2-3; D uncertain. Material: naive CD4+ T cells sorted from blood. The sample's subset: naive CD4+ T cells, CD4+CD45RA+CD25-. The CDR3 spells CASSSSSRTDTQYF. CDR3 DNA sequence: TGCGCCAGCAGCTCCAGTAGCCGCACAGATACGCAGTATTTT. Together with reference TRBV5-1 and TRBJ2-3, the CDR3 gives the full variable domain: KAGVTQTPRYLIKTRGQQVTLSCSPISGHRSVSWYQQTPGQGLQFLFEYFSETQRNKGNFPGRFSGRQFSNSRSEMNVSTLELGDSALYLCASSSSSRTDTQYFGPGTRLTVL.